A selection of T cell receptor beta chains follows, all from one sample in a study of T cells in Graves' hyperthyroidism and ophthalmopathy. In TCRdb, the multiplex PCR reads were re-called with MiXCR into one record per CDR3 protein. In the table there are some 500,000 distinct CDR3 sequences, about 16% of which are singletons. Sequencing was carried out using blood. The receptor source for this set is a woman aged 25 to 45 with Graves' ophthalmopathy. The CDR3 runs from the conserved cysteine through the conserved F or W.

TRBV7-2,TRBJ2-5,CASSLFIGGNGIEQTQYF
TRBV5-1,TRBJ2-1,CASSPDPGTYNEQFF
TRBV7-6,TRBJ1-2,CASSLDSGGSYGYTF
TRBV28,TRBJ1-1,CASSLSVILNTEAFF
TRBV27,TRBJ1-6,CASSSRVLDSPLHF
TRBV29-1,TRBJ1-2,CSVEDLNSHGYTF
TRBV7-9,TRBJ1-3,CASSWGAGNTIYF
TRBV7-2,TRBJ1-1,CASSLGKANTEAFF
TRBV5-4,TRBJ2-3,CASRSTSGSLDTQYF
TRBV5-6,TRBJ2-7,CASSLTGRNEQYF
TRBV28,TRBJ1-2,CASSSTGGRDYGYTF
TRBV2,TRBJ2-1,CASSEDSGGNEQFF
TRBV30,TRBJ2-1,CAWRLAGPEQFF